The rows below give T cell receptor beta chains drawn from one sample of a study of post-analysis software for immune sequencing data. One entry per CDR3 protein, called by TCRdb with MiXCR from the PCR reads. The sample has 750,000 to 950,000 distinct CDR3 sequences, 53% seen once. Sequenced material: blood. These receptors were obtained from a girl aged 10 to 17 with multiple sclerosis. Each CDR3 is given with its conserved first and last residue. Fields, in order: clone size, V gene, J gene, D gene, CDR3 protein, CDR3 DNA. D genes are given only for firm matches. Clone size is given for some rows only: seen once, a few or many times, or a class if the clone is expanded.

>few|TRBV29-1|TRBJ1-2|-
CSGGSLLYGYTF
TGCAGCGGGGGTTCCCTCCTTTATGGCTACACCTTC
>-|TRBV5-1|TRBJ2-3|-
CASSVDRSITDTQYF
TGCGCCAGCAGCGTGGACAGATCAATCACAGATACGCAGTATTTT
>few|TRBV12-3/TRBV12-4|TRBJ2-5|TRBD2
CASSTLAGNQETQYF
TGTGCCAGCAGTACCCTAGCGGGAAACCAAGAGACCCAGTACTTC
>-|TRBV20-1|TRBJ2-7|TRBD1
CSAEDRGSYEQYF
TGCAGTGCTGAGGACAGGGGGTCCTACGAGCAGTACTTC
>-|TRBV12-3/TRBV12-4|TRBJ2-1|-
CASSLRAEIMENEQFF
TGTGCCAGCAGTTTACGGGCCGAGATTATGGAGAATGAGCAGTTCTTC
>few|TRBV7-2|TRBJ2-7|TRBD1
CASSQGQGFLRDEQYF
TGTGCCAGCAGCCAGGGACAGGGTTTCTTAAGGGACGAGCAGTACTTC
>many|TRBV5-1|TRBJ2-7|-
CASSLVPSSYEQYF
TGCGCCAGCAGCTTGGTGCCTAGCTCCTACGAGCAGTACTTC
>once|TRBV7-9|TRBJ2-3|-
CASSLRESSSTDTQYF
TGTGCCAGCAGCTTACGGGAAAGTTCTAGCACAGATACGCAGTATTTT
>-|TRBV6-1|TRBJ1-5|-
CASSESRGGYQPQHF
TGTGCCAGCAGTGAATCCAGGGGAGGGTATCAGCCCCAGCATTTT
>-|TRBV7-9|TRBJ1-1|-
CASSVDTTEAFF
TGTGCCAGCAGCGTCGACACCACTGAAGCTTTCTTT
>-|TRBV5-6|TRBJ2-1|TRBD2
CASTTGLREAFNEQFF
TGTGCCAGCACCACGGGATTGCGGGAGGCCTTCAATGAGCAGTTCTTC
>once|TRBV6-1|TRBJ1-2|-
CASRETSSGYTF
TGTGCCAGCAGGGAGACTTCCTCTGGCTACACCTTC
>once|TRBV3-1|TRBJ1-2|-
CASSHLRQGGHSVYGYTF
TGTGCCAGCAGCCACCTCCGCCAGGGAGGCCATAGTGTCTATGGCTACACCTTC
>once|TRBV12-3/TRBV12-4|TRBJ2-1|-
CASRSDGYSYNEQFF
TGTGCCAGCAGGTCCGACGGATACTCCTACAATGAGCAGTTCTTC
>few|TRBV5-1|TRBJ2-5|TRBD1
CASSLAGQGQETQYF
TGCGCCAGCAGCTTGGCTGGACAGGGCCAAGAGACCCAGTACTTC
>few|TRBV7-2|TRBJ2-1|-
CASSLEVAYNEQFF
TGTGCCAGCAGCTTAGAGGTAGCGTACAATGAGCAGTTCTTC
>-|TRBV12-3/TRBV12-4|TRBJ2-6|-
CASSSRANVLTF
TGTGCCAGCAGTTCCAGGGCCAACGTCCTGACTTTC
>-|TRBV29-1|TRBJ2-7|-
CSATAPGEQYF
TGCAGCGCTACAGCTCCGGGGGAGCAGTACTTC
>-|TRBV10-3|TRBJ2-7|TRBD1
CAIQGQAYEQYF
TGTGCCATCCAAGGACAGGCCTACGAGCAGTACTTC
>-|TRBV20-1|TRBJ2-7|-
CSAKVGVGSYEQYF
TGCAGTGCTAAAGTGGGAGTGGGATCCTACGAGCAGTACTTC
>-|TRBV20-1|TRBJ2-3|TRBD2
CSALEASGSTDTQYF
TGCAGTGCTTTGGAGGCTAGCGGAAGCACAGATACGCAGTATTTT
>-|TRBV5-1|TRBJ1-2|-
CASSLARGPPNYGYTF
TGCGCCAGCAGCTTGGCCCGGGGACCCCCTAACTATGGCTACACCTTC
>-|TRBV7-3|TRBJ2-4|-
CASSAQGTGIEQYF
TGTGCTAGCAGCGCCCAGGGTACCGGGATTGAGCAGTACTTC
>few|TRBV29-1|TRBJ2-1|-
CSSLPDGKGHEQFF
TGCAGTTCCCTCCCGGACGGCAAGGGGCATGAGCAGTTCTTC
>-|TRBV10-3|TRBJ2-6|-
CAISERVGVQSSSGANVLTF
TGTGCCATCAGTGAGCGGGTGGGGGTCCAGAGCTCCTCTGGGGCCAACGTCCTGACTTTC
>-|TRBV30|TRBJ2-1|-
CAWRWRYNEQFF
TGTGCCTGGAGGTGGAGGTACAATGAGCAGTTCTTC
>-|TRBV12-3/TRBV12-4|TRBJ1-2|TRBD1
CASSQTGASNGYTF
TGTGCCAGCAGTCAGACAGGGGCGTCCAATGGCTACACCTTC
>-|TRBV5-5|TRBJ2-3|TRBD1
CASSQLDRFTDTQYF
TGTGCCAGCAGCCAGTTGGACAGGTTCACAGATACGCAGTATTTT
>-|TRBV5-1|TRBJ2-6|TRBD1
CASSGQGWSGANVLTF
TGCGCCAGCAGCGGACAGGGTTGGTCTGGGGCCAACGTCCTGACTTTC
>-|TRBV6-5|TRBJ2-4|-
CASSSPINIQYF
TGTGCCAGCAGTTCTCCGATAAACATTCAGTACTTC
>-|TRBV10-3|TRBJ1-2|TRBD1
CAISESADRDFSYGYTF
TGTGCCATCAGTGAGTCAGCTGACAGGGACTTCAGCTATGGCTACACCTTC
>-|TRBV20-1|TRBJ2-1|-
CSASQPRSWSFAYNEQFF
TGCAGTGCTAGTCAGCCCCGCAGTTGGAGTTTCGCCTACAATGAGCAGTTCTTC
>-|TRBV20-1|TRBJ1-2|-
CSARERGLSLYGYTF
TGCAGTGCTAGAGAGAGAGGACTCTCACTCTATGGCTACACCTTC
>-|TRBV5-1|TRBJ2-3|TRBD2
CVSRSGTTGTDTQYF
TGCGTCAGCCGTTCCGGGACTACCGGCACAGATACGCAGTATTTT
>few|TRBV7-2|TRBJ2-7|TRBD1
CASSPTLAQGAPDEQYF
TGTGCCAGCAGCCCGACGTTAGCACAGGGGGCGCCTGACGAGCAGTACTTC
>-|TRBV7-2|TRBJ2-5|-
CASSAWYQETQYF
TGTGCCAGCAGCGCTTGGTACCAAGAGACCCAGTACTTC
>-|TRBV5-1|TRBJ2-4|TRBD2
CASTRGLAGAKNIQYF
TGCGCCAGCACCCGAGGACTAGCGGGGGCCAAAAACATTCAGTACTTC
>-|TRBV12-3/TRBV12-4|TRBJ2-7|TRBD1
CASRVEGAPYEQYF
TGTGCCAGCAGGGTTGAGGGGGCCCCCTACGAGCAGTACTTC
>-|TRBV29-1|TRBJ1-1|-
CSVGGLYTPEAFF
TGCAGCGTTGGGGGACTGTATACTCCTGAAGCTTTCTTT
>-|TRBV20-1|TRBJ2-5|TRBD2
CSAALIAGVGETQYF
TGCAGTGCCGCACTGATAGCGGGAGTTGGGGAGACCCAGTACTTC
>few|TRBV20-1|TRBJ1-2|TRBD1
CSATTGAPGYGYTF
TGCAGTGCTACGACAGGGGCCCCGGGGTATGGCTACACCTTC
>few|TRBV10-3|TRBJ2-3|-
CAISPDKFADTQYF
TGTGCCATCAGCCCGGACAAGTTTGCAGATACGCAGTATTTT
>-|TRBV14|TRBJ2-5|TRBD2
CASSQRGLAGVGETQYF
TGTGCCAGCAGCCAAAGAGGACTAGCGGGGGTAGGAGAGACCCAGTACTTC
>-|TRBV14|TRBJ2-7|-
CASSHGRPGYEQYF
TGTGCCAGCAGCCATGGACGCCCTGGTTACGAGCAGTACTTC
>-|TRBV7-9|TRBJ2-1|-
CASSSLSSTEDEQFF
TGTGCCAGCAGCTCCTTAAGTAGCACGGAAGATGAGCAGTTCTTC
>few|TRBV5-6|TRBJ2-6|-
CASSFGSSGANVLTF
TGTGCCAGCAGCTTCGGATCGAGTGGGGCCAACGTCCTGACTTTC
>-|TRBV12-3/TRBV12-4|TRBJ2-3|TRBD1
CASISLNWTGFTDTQYF
TGTGCCAGCATTTCCCTTAATTGGACAGGGTTCACAGATACGCAGTATTTT
>few|TRBV24-1|TRBJ2-7|TRBD1
CATSEGTGNYEQYF
TGTGCCACCAGTGAGGGGACAGGAAACTACGAGCAGTACTTC
>-|TRBV3-1|TRBJ2-7|-
CASSLRLDSAYEQYF
TGTGCCAGCAGCCTGCGACTAGACTCTGCCTACGAGCAGTACTTC
>-|TRBV18|TRBJ2-1|-
CASSPGQRPIYNEQFF
TGTGCCAGCTCACCTGGGCAGAGACCGATTTACAATGAGCAGTTCTTC
>-|TRBV19|TRBJ2-7|-
CASSFRDDYEQYF
TGTGCCAGTAGTTTCCGCGATGACTACGAGCAGTACTTC
>few|TRBV7-6|TRBJ1-2|-
CASSAPSGGYTF
TGTGCCAGCAGCGCCCCCTCTGGAGGCTACACCTTC
>-|TRBV27|TRBJ2-7|-
CASSLSAGTPYEQYF
TGTGCCAGCAGTTTATCTGCAGGGACCCCCTACGAGCAGTACTTC
>few|TRBV12-3/TRBV12-4|TRBJ2-7|TRBD1
CASSLTGQGLYEQYF
TGTGCCAGCAGTCTGACGGGACAGGGCCTCTACGAGCAGTACTTC
>-|TRBV5-1|TRBJ2-7|TRBD2
CASSLLADRNYEQYF
TGCGCCAGCAGCTTGCTAGCGGACCGGAACTACGAGCAGTACTTC
>-|TRBV29-1|TRBJ1-6|TRBD1
CSVEEGAGSPLHF
TGCAGCGTTGAGGAGGGGGCAGGGTCACCCCTCCACTTT
>-|TRBV19|TRBJ2-1|TRBD2
CASALAGYRNEQFF
TGTGCCAGTGCACTAGCGGGTTACCGCAATGAGCAGTTCTTC
>-|TRBV7-8|TRBJ2-2|TRBD2
CASSFGVVKSGSITGELFF
TGTGCCAGCAGCTTCGGGGTTGTAAAAAGCGGGAGTATCACCGGGGAGCTGTTTTTT